The clone carrying this T cell receptor beta chain was observed many times. The data were obtained in a study of T cells in Graves' hyperthyroidism and ophthalmopathy. TCR beta CDR3 regions were amplified from RNA transcripts. The HTBI set primed first-round TCR CDR3 RT-PCR. TCRdb redid the calling of the multiplex PCR reads with MiXCR, one entry per CDR3 protein. This table has roughly 400,000 distinct CDR3 sequences, approximately 25% appearing once. The germline gives CDR1 SGHTA, CDR2 FQGNSA. This CDR3 has 14 amino acids. The V gene lost 5 bases and the J gene lost 5 bases, with 16 bases spanning the gap.

The sample taken for sequencing was blood. The gene calls are TRBV7-2 and TRBJ2-7, with D tentatively TRBD2 (6 bases). This receptor was identified in a man between 50 and 59 years old with Graves' hyperthyroidism. This CDR3 is CASSLGDFGDEQYF. The CDR3 nucleotides read TGTGCCAGCAGCCTTGGGGACTTCGGCGACGAGCAGTACTTC.